The 2 T cell receptor beta chains below come from one sample, sequenced in a study of blood T cell repertoires in COVID-19. TCRdb's table, derived via immunoSEQ multiplex PCR, lists solely in-frame clones and lacks some. Counted here are 150,000 to 200,000 clones, roughly 78% occurring once; the ten biggest clones make up approximately 7%. Sequenced input: peripheral blood. The receptors shown here come from a man aged 65 to 79 with active or convalescent COVID-19.

This sequence joins TRBV6-5 and TRBJ1-4; TRBD1 matches 9 bases. The CDR3 length is 14 residues. V dropped 6 bases and J dropped 8; count of bases not matched to a gene: 7. The V gene's germline CDR1 is MNHEY and CDR2 SVGAGI. CDR3 sequence reads: CASRARGTGEKLFF. The CDR3, as DNA: TGTGCCAGCAGGGCCAGGGGGACAGGGGAAAAACTGTTTTTT.

The chain employs TRBV9 and TRBJ2-5, with D possibly being TRBD2 (6 bases). V was shortened by 0 bases and J by 3 bases, with 15 bases between the two germline ends. This CDR3 comprises 16 residues. Per germline, CDR1 SGDLS and CDR2 YYNGEE. In nucleotides, the CDR3 is TGTGCCAGCAGCGTAGGGAACCCGACGGGAGAAGAGACCCAGTACTTC. Translation gives CASSVGNPTGEETQYF. Full variable domain (remainder filled in from reference TRBV9 and TRBJ2-5): DSGVTQTPKHLITATGQRVTLRCSPRSGDLSVYWYQQSLDQGLQFLIQYYNGEERAKGNILERFSAQQFPDLHSELNLSSLELGDSALYFCASSVGNPTGEETQYFGPGTRLLVL.